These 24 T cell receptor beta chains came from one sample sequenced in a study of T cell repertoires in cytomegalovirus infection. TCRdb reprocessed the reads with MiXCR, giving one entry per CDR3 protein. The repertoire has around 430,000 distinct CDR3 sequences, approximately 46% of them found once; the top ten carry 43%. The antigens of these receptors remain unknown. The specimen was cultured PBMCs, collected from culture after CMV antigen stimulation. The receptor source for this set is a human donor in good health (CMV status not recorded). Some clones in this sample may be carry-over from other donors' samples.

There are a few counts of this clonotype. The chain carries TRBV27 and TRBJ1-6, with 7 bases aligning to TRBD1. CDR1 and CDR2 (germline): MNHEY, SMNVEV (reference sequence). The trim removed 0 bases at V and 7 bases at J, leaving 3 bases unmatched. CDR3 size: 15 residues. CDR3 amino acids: CASSLSQGGNSPLHF. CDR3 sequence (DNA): TGTGCCAGCAGTTTATCGCAGGGGGGCAATTCACCCCTCCACTTT.

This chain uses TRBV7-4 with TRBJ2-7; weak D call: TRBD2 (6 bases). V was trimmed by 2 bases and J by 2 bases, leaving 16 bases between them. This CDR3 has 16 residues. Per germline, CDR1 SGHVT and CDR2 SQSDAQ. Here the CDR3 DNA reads TGTGCCAGCAGCTTATTGGGAGCGGGTTACACCTACGAGCAGTACTTC. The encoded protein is CASSLLGAGYTYEQYF. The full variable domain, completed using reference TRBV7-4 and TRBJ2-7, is GAGVSQSPRYKVAKRGRDVALRCDSISGHVTLYWYRQTLGQGSEVLTYSQSDAQRDKSGRPSGRFSAERPERSVSTLKIQRTEQGDSAVYLCASSLLGAGYTYEQYFGPGTRLTVT.

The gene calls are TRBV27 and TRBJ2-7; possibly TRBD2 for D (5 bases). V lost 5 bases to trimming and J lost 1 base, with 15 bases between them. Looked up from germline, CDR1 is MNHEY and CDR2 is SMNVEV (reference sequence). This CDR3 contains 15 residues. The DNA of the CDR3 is TGTGCCAGCAGTACTTCCGGGGTCCGTTCCTACGAGCAGTACTTC. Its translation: CASSTSGVRSYEQYF.

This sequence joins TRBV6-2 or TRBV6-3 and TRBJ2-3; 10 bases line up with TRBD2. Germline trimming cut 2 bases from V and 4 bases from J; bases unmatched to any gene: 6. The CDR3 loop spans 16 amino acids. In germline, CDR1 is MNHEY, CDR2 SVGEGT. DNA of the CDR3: TGTGCCAGCAGTTACCTCGGACTAGCGGAAGCAGATACGCAGTATTTT. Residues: CASSYLGLAEADTQYF.

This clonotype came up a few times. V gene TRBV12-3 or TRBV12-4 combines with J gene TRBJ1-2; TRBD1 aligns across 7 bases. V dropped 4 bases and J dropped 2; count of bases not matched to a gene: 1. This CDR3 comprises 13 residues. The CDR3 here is CASSWTGNYGYTF. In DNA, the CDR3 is TGTGCCAGCAGTTGGACAGGCAACTATGGCTACACCTTC.

The CDR3 bases are TGTGCCAGCAGCTTAAGGACCACGGGGTTAGGCTATGGCTACACCTTC. Translating it yields CASSLRTTGLGYGYTF. This rearrangement joins TRBV7-2 to TRBJ1-2; D is unresolved. Trimming stripped 2 bases from V and 4 bases from J, with 17 bases between. The CDR3 is made up of 16 amino acids. Germline CDR1 is SGHTA and CDR2 is FQGNSA.

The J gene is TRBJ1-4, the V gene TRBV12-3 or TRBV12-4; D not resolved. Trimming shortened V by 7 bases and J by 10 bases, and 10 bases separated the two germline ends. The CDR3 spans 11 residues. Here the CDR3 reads CASTYDGKLFF. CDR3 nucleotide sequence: TGTGCCAGCACCTATGACGGAAAACTGTTTTTT.

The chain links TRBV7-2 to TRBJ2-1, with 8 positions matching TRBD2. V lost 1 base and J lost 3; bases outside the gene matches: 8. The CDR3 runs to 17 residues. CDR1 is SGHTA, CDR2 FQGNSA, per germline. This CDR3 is CASSLGSGGLVYNEQFF. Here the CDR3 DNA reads TGTGCCAGCAGCTTAGGTTCGGGGGGACTAGTCTACAATGAGCAGTTCTTC.

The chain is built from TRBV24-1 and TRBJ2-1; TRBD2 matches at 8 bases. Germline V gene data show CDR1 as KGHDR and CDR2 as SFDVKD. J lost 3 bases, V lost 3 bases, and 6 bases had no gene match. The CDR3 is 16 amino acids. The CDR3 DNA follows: TGTGCCACCAGTGATCTAACTAGCGGAGGCTACAATGAGCAGTTCTTC. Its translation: CATSDLTSGGYNEQFF.

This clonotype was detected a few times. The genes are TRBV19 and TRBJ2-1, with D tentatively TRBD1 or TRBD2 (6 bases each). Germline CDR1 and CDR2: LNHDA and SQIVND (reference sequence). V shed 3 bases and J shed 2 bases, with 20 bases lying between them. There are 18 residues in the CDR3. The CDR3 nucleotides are TGTGCCAGTAGTATTGGGGCTTGGGGGGCGGCTACCTACAATGAGCAGTTCTTC. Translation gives CASSIGAWGAATYNEQFF.

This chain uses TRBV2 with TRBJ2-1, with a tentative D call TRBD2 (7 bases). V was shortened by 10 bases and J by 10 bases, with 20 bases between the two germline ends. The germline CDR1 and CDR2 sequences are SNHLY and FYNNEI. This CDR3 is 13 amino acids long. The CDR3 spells CANNRGVQGEQFF. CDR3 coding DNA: TGTGCCAACAACCGGGGGGTACAGGGAGAGCAGTTCTTC.

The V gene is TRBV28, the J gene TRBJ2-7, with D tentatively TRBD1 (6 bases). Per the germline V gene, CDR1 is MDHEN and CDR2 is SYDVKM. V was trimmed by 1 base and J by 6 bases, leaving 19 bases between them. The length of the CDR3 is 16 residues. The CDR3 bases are TGTGCCAGCAGTTTATTATCTAACATACAGGGCAGCGAGCAGTACTTC. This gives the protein CASSLLSNIQGSEQYF.

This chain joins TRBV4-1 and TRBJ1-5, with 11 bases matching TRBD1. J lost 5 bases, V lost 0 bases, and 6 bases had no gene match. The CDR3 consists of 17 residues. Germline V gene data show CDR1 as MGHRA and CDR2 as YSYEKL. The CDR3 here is CASSQERGTGGYQPQHF. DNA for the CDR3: TGCGCCAGCAGCCAAGAAAGGGGGACAGGGGGATATCAGCCCCAGCATTTT.

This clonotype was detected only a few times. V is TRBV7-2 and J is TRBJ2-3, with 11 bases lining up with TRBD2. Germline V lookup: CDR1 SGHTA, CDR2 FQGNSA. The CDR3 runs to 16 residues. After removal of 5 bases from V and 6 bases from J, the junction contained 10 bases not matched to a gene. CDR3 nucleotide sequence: TGTGCCAGCAGCCCCTTAGCGGGGGGGCTGTTGGATACGCAGTATTTT. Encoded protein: CASSPLAGGLLDTQYF.

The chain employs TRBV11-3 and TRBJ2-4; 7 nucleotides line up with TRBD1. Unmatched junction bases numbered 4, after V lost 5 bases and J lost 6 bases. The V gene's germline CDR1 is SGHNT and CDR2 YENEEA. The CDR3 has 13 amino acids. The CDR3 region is CASSQAGGNIQYF. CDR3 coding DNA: TGTGCCAGCAGCCAGGCAGGGGGAAACATTCAGTACTTC.

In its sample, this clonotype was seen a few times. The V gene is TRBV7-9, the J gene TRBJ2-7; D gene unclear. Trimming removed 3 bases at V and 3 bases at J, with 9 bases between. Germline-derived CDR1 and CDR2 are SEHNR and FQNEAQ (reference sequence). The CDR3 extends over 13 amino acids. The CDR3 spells CASSFEALYEQYF. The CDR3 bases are TGTGCCAGCAGCTTTGAGGCCCTCTACGAGCAGTACTTC.

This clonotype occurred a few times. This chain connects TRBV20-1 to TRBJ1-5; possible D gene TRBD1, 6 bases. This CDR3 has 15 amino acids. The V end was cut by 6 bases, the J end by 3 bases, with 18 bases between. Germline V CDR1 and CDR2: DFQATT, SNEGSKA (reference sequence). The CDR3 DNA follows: TGCAGTGCCCTACCAGGGGTTTGGACCAATCAGCCCCAGCATTTT. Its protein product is CSALPGVWTNQPQHF.

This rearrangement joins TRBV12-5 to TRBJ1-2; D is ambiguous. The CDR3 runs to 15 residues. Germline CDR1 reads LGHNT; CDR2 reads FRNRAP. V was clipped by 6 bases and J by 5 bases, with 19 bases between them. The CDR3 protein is CASGTPDHPFYGYTF. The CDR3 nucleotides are TGTGCTAGTGGCACACCTGACCACCCCTTTTATGGCTACACCTTC.

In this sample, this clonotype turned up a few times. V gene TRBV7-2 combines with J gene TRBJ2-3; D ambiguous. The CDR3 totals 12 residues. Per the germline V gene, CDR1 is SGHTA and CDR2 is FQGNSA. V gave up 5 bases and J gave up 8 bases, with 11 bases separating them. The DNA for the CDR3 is TGTGCCAGCAGCGGTGCCCAGATTACGCAGTATTTT. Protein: CASSGAQITQYF.

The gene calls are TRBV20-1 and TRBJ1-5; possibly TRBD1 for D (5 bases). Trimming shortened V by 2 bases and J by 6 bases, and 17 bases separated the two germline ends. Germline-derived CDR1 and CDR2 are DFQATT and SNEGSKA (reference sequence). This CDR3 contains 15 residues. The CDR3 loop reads CSARQGISQGQPQHF. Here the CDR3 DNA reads TGCAGTGCTAGACAAGGGATATCCCAGGGTCAGCCCCAGCATTTT.

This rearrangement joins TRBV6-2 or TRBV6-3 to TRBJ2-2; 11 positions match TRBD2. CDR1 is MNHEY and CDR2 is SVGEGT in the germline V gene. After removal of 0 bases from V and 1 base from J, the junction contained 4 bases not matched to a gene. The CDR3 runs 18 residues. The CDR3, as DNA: TGTGCCAGCAGTTACTCAGAGACTAGCGGGATGAACACCGGGGAGCTGTTTTTT. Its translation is CASSYSETSGMNTGELFF.

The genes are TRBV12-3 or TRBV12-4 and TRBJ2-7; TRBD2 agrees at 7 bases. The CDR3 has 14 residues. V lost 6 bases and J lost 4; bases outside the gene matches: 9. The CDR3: CASRRSGGVYEQYF. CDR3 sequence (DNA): TGTGCCAGCAGAAGGTCGGGAGGTGTTTACGAGCAGTACTTC.

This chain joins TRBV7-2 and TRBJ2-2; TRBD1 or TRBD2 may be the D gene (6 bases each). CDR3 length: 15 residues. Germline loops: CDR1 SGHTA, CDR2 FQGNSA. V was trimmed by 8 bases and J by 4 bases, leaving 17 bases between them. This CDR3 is CASLGGLLGTGELFF. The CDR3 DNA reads TGTGCCAGCCTTGGGGGGCTCTTGGGCACCGGGGAGCTGTTTTTT.

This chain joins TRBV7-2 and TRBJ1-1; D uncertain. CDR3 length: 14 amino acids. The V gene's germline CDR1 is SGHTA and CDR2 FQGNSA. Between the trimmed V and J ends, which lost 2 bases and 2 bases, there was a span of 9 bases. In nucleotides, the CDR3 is TGTGCCAGCAGCTTATTACCCTTTAACACTGAAGCTTTCTTT. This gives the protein CASSLLPFNTEAFF.